A selection of T cell receptor beta chains follows, all from one sample in a study of identical twins. TCRdb re-analysed the 5' RACE reads in MiXCR, keeping a single row per CDR3 protein. The sample gives a few hundred thousand distinct CDR3 sequences, about 8.3% of which show up once; 3% to 3.5% is in the top ten. In addition, the sample was reused for a study of yellow fever vaccine responses in identical twins.

Sequencing input: CD8+ T cells sorted from blood. The receptor set was obtained from a woman younger than 35 in good health. Each CDR3 is given with its conserved first and last residue.

J | V | CDR3
TRBJ2-3 | TRBV28 | CASSSSQGPDTQYF
TRBJ2-5 | TRBV4-3 | CASSLRQDQETPYF
TRBJ1-5 | TRBV12-3/TRBV12-4 | CASGGRPNQPQHF
TRBJ1-2 | TRBV5-1 | CASSTAHTGDYGYTF
TRBJ2-7 | TRBV2 | CASRLGRRGRLTAEQYF
TRBJ1-2 | TRBV9 | CASSIRGLGQGDYGYTF
TRBJ2-1 | TRBV19 | CASSDSTGGDYNEQFF
TRBJ2-5 | TRBV11-3 | CASSLGADYEETQYF
TRBJ2-1 | TRBV12-3/TRBV12-4 | CASSLPGLGGYNEQFF
TRBJ1-3 | TRBV14 | CASSQAMGGDGNTIYF
TRBJ2-7 | TRBV10-3 | CAIKRTASYEQYF
TRBJ2-3 | TRBV5-6 | CASRTDLLTDTQYF
TRBJ1-1 | TRBV25-1 | CASSEYGFGTGNTEAFF
TRBJ2-1 | TRBV20-1 | CSASSGGDYNEQFF
TRBJ2-3 | TRBV7-8 | CASSLNRGPSDTQYF
TRBJ2-7 | TRBV20-1 | CSARGRRSSYEQYF
TRBJ1-1 | TRBV7-9 | CASSLDAAMNTEAFF
TRBJ2-2 | TRBV5-6 | CASSLVWGGPNTGELFF
TRBJ2-4 | TRBV12-3/TRBV12-4 | CASSFAVGNIQYF
TRBJ2-5 | TRBV28 | CASRSRVVGQETQYF
TRBJ2-1 | TRBV6-2/TRBV6-3 | CASSSMLGRLKRFF
TRBJ2-7 | TRBV28 | CATRHSSYEQYF
TRBJ2-7 | TRBV6-1 | CASSHPGQGTHEQYF
TRBJ2-1 | TRBV4-2 | CASSQAVYNEQFF
TRBJ2-7 | TRBV20-1 | CSARDSYSYEQYF
TRBJ2-7 | TRBV20-1 | CSASDRNSYEQYF
TRBJ2-7 | TRBV27 | CASSLYASGRYEQYF
TRBJ2-3 | TRBV7-3 | CASSSHFGGTDTQYF
TRBJ2-7 | TRBV4-3 | CASSQDGPGPYEQYF
TRBJ2-1 | TRBV5-1 | CASTWQVSYNEQFF
TRBJ2-3 | TRBV28 | CASTGLQGPDTQYF
TRBJ2-1 | TRBV15 | CATSPVGGIPYNEQFF
TRBJ2-3 | TRBV7-9 | CASSLATGDTQYF
TRBJ2-7 | TRBV4-3 | CASSQDRALSSYEQYF
TRBJ2-7 | TRBV4-3 | CASSQGAREYRGRIYEQYF
TRBJ2-4 | TRBV4-2 | CASSQGAGGAMGPKNIQYF
TRBJ2-7 | TRBV6-5 | CASSYSILAGAYEQYF
TRBJ2-5 | TRBV12-3/TRBV12-4 | CAFSPRTSGPPRQETQYF
TRBJ1-1 | TRBV10-2 | CASKDSANTEAFF
TRBJ2-5 | TRBV9 | CASSPGPPGGTQYF
TRBJ2-7 | TRBV27 | CASSAQGTRYEQYF
TRBJ2-7 | TRBV28 | CASSPGGSYEQYF
TRBJ2-7 | TRBV13 | CASSSEVAGGYEQYF
TRBJ2-1 | TRBV28 | CASSPTGAAGYNEQFF